A single sample gave rise to the 9 T cell receptor beta chains below, sequenced in a study of blood T cell repertoires in COVID-19. Method: immunoSEQ multiplex PCR; TCRdb's copy keeps in-frame clones and lacks some. The sample has some 350,000 clones, around nine tenths seen once. Sequences were obtained from peripheral blood. The source is a human donor in a cohort sampled during active COVID-19.

The gene calls are TRBV9 and TRBJ2-2; D may be TRBD1 (6 bases). V shed 3 bases and J shed 5 bases, with 8 bases lying between them. Germline CDR1 and CDR2: SGDLS and YYNGEE. This CDR3 contains 13 residues. The CDR3 DNA is TGTGCCAGCAGCGCACAGGGAACCGGGGAGCTGTTTTTT. It encodes CASSAQGTGELFF. Full variable domain (rest looked up from reference TRBV9 and TRBJ2-2): DSGVTQTPKHLITATGQRVTLRCSPRSGDLSVYWYQQSLDQGLQFLIQYYNGEERAKGNILERFSAQQFPDLHSELNLSSLELGDSALYFCASSAQGTGELFFGEGSRLTVL.

This clone was seen only once. The rearrangement links TRBV6-5 to TRBJ1-3; no clear D. V lost 3 bases and J 0 bases, leaving 12 bases between the germline ends. The germline CDR1 and CDR2 sequences are MNHEY and SVGAGI. The CDR3 consists of 16 residues. The CDR3 sequence: CASSYSTTYSGNTIYF. The CDR3 DNA is TGTGCCAGCAGTTATTCCACCACATACTCTGGAAACACCATATATTTT.

The chain uses TRBV2 and TRBJ1-3; TRBD1 aligns across 9 bases. The CDR3 is made up of 16 amino acids. With V trimmed by 6 bases and J by 1 base, 7 bases remained unmatched. The germline V gene encodes CDR1 SNHLY and CDR2 FYNNEI. The CDR3 is CASRTGTGSSGNTIYF. DNA of the CDR3: TGTGCCAGCAGGACTGGGACAGGGTCTTCTGGAAACACCATATATTTT.

For the CDR3, the DNA is TGTGCCAGCAGTTACCGACAGATATCCAACTATGGCTACACCTTC. It encodes CASSYRQISNYGYTF. V is TRBV2 and J is TRBJ1-2, with D possibly matching TRBD1 (5 bases). V was trimmed by 5 bases and J by 2 bases, leaving 15 bases between them. This CDR3 spans 15 amino acids. Germline V lookup: CDR1 SNHLY, CDR2 FYNNEI.

V and J are TRBV28 and TRBJ1-4; TRBD1 aligns across 7 bases. This CDR3 contains 15 residues. With 4 bases clipped from V and 8 bases from J, the junction kept 10 bases outside the gene matches. Germline V lookup: CDR1 MDHEN, CDR2 SYDVKM. Written as DNA, the CDR3 is TGTGCCAGCAGTTCCGCAGGGGGTAGAAAGGAAAAACTGTTTTTT. Its translation is CASSSAGGRKEKLFF.

This chain uses TRBV3-1 (or the pseudogene TRBV3-2) with TRBJ1-3, with D perhaps matching TRBD1 (6 bases). From germline, CDR1 is LGHDT and CDR2 YNNKEL (reference sequence). V lost 6 bases to trimming and J lost 2 bases, with 11 bases between them. The length of the CDR3 is 14 residues. CDR3 DNA: TGTGCCAGCAGGATACAGGGCGCTGGAAACACCATATATTTT. Its translation is CASRIQGAGNTIYF.

This clone is a singleton in its sample. J is TRBJ2-1 and V is TRBV5-1; 7 bases align to TRBD2. The CDR3 runs to 13 residues. Germline V gene lookup returns CDR1 SGHRS and CDR2 YFSETQ. The V gene end was trimmed by 1 base and the J gene end by 5 bases; junction bases not matched to a gene: 0. CDR3 sequence reads: CASSLTSDNEQFF. CDR3 bases: TGCGCCAGCAGCTTGACTAGCGACAATGAGCAGTTCTTC.

The chain links TRBV13 to TRBJ1-2; D is uncertain. In germline, CDR1 is PRHDT, CDR2 FYEKMQ (reference sequence). The CDR3 covers 12 residues. Trimming cost V 2 bases and J 4 bases, with 5 bases left between them. CDR3 in DNA: TGTGCCAGCAGCTTATCGGGCTATGGCTACACCTTC. Translated, it gives CASSLSGYGYTF.

This chain joins TRBV13 and TRBJ2-7; D is possibly TRBD1 (5 bases). This CDR3 spans 13 amino acids. In germline, CDR1 is PRHDT, CDR2 FYEKMQ (reference sequence). Trimming cost V 0 bases and J 3 bases, with 6 bases left between them. The CDR3 DNA sequence: TGTGCCAGCAGCTTAGGGGGGCTCTACGAGCAGTACTTC. Protein sequence: CASSLGGLYEQYF.